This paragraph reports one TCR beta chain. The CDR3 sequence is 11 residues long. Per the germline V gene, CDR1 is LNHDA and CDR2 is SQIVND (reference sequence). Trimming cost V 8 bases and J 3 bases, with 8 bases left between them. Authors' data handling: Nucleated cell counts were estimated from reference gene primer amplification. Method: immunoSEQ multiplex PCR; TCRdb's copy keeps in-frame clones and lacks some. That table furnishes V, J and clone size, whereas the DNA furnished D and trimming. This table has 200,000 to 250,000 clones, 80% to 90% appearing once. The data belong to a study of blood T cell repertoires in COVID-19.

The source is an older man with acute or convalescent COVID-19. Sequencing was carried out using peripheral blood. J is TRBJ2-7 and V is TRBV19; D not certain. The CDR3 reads CASGPHYEQYF. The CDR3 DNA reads TGTGCCAGTGGGCCCCACTACGAGCAGTACTTC.